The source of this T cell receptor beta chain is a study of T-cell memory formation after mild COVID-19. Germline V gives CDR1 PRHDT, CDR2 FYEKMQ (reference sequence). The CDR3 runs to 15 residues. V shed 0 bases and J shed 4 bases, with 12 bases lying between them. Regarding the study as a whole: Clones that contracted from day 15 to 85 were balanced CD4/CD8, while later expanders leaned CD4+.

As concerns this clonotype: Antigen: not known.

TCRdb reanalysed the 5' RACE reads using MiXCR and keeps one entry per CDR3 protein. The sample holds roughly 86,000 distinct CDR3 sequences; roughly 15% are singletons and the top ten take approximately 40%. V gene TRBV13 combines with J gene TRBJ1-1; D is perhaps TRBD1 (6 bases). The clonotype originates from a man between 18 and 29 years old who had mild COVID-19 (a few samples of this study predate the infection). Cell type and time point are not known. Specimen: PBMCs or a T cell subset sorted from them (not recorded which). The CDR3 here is CASSLGAGEGTEAFF. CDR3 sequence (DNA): TGTGCCAGCAGCTTAGGGGCAGGGGAGGGCACTGAAGCTTTCTTT.